This entry lists 5 T cell receptor beta chains sequenced from one sample in a study of OX40 agonist ivuxolimab in advanced cancers. The repertoire was sequenced with immunoSEQ multiplex PCR; TCRdb's copy has only in-frame clones and lacks some. The table includes approximately 100,000 clones, 90% detected once. The sample consisted of CD4+ or CD8+ T cells sorted from blood, taken in a trial of the OX40 agonist ivuxolimab. These receptors came from an adult with an advanced solid tumor such as melanoma, head and neck, liver or kidney cancer.

The rearrangement uses TRBV4-1 and TRBJ2-1; 13 nucleotides match TRBD2. Per the germline V gene, CDR1 is MGHRA and CDR2 is YSYEKL. CDR3 length: 16 residues. Trimming removed 4 bases from V and 9 bases from J; junction bases left unmatched: 9. CDR3 amino acids: CASSRQLAGGLSEQFF. The CDR3 DNA follows: TGCGCCAGCAGCCGCCAACTAGCGGGGGGGCTGAGTGAGCAGTTCTTC.

The chain is built from TRBV18 and TRBJ2-1; 8 nucleotides line up with TRBD1. The CDR3 has 15 residues. The V gene end was trimmed by 3 bases and the J gene end by 5 bases; junction bases not matched to a gene: 6. In germline, CDR1 is KGHSH, CDR2 LQKENI. CDR3 in DNA: TGTGCCAGCTCACCCGGACAGGGTTTCAACAATGAGCAGTTCTTC. It yields the protein CASSPGQGFNNEQFF.

The chain employs TRBV6-5 and TRBJ2-7; TRBD1 matches 10 bases. The germline CDR1 and CDR2 sequences are MNHEY and SVGAGI. This CDR3 contains 13 residues. With V trimmed by 7 bases and J by 6 bases, 6 bases remained unmatched. The CDR3 DNA reads TGTGCCAGCATGAGACAGGGGGCTTCCGAGCAGTACTTC. Translating gives CASMRQGASEQYF.

The V gene is TRBV29-1, the J gene TRBJ2-6; D gene ambiguous. In germline, CDR1 is SQVTM, CDR2 ANQGSEA. This CDR3 region has 14 residues. V lost 7 bases to trimming and J lost 0 bases, with 10 bases between them. CDR3 sequence: CSATKLSGANVLTF. CDR3 coding DNA: TGCAGCGCCACTAAACTCTCTGGGGCCAACGTCCTGACTTTC. The full variable domain, with the rest looked up from reference TRBV29-1 and TRBJ2-6, is SAVISQKPSRDICQRGTSLTIQCQVDSQVTMMFWYRQQPGQSLTLIATANQGSEATYESGFVIDKFPISRPNLTFSTLTVSNMSPEDSSIYLCSATKLSGANVLTFGAGSRLTVL.

The V gene is TRBV28, the J gene TRBJ2-4; 10 nucleotides agree with TRBD2. V shed 4 bases and J 5 bases; nucleotides not matched to a gene: 11. Germline loops: CDR1 MDHEN, CDR2 SYDVKM. CDR3 length: 17 amino acids. The CDR3 DNA reads TGTGCCAGCAGTTATAGCGGGGGGACCATAAGCGAAAACATTCAGTACTTC. It translates to CASSYSGGTISENIQYF.